This T cell receptor (beta chain) was captured by sequencing in a study of human T cells and chemical hapten exposure. Researchers extracted total RNA from unfractionated whole blood. Regarding the study as a whole: TCRs whose frequency exceeded 1 in 1000 remained the same following DPC sensitization.

Unique molecular identifiers were affixed to discrete cDNA molecules within the library. MiXCR, run by TCRdb on the 5' RACE reads, gives a single entry per CDR3 protein. The data show about 140,000 distinct CDR3 sequences, roughly 4% seen once. With 6 bases clipped from V and 0 bases from J, the junction kept 14 bases outside the gene matches. The germline gives CDR1 DFQATT, CDR2 SNEGSKA (reference sequence). This CDR3 is built from 18 residues. This clonotype was detected ten times or more. Its antigen is currently unknown. This chain joins TRBV20-1 and TRBJ2-1; 10 bases map to TRBD2. The clonotype comes from a female donor in good health. The chain's CDR3 is CSAPTRLAGESSYNEQFF. The CDR3 nucleotides are TGCAGTGCGCCCACGCGGCTAGCGGGGGAGAGCTCCTACAATGAGCAGTTCTTC.